A selection of T cell receptor beta chains follows, all from one sample in a study of blood T cell repertoires in COVID-19. Repertoires were generated with immunoSEQ multiplex PCR, while TCRdb's copy carries only in-frame clones and drops some. The sample contains 55,000 to 75,000 clones, more than 85% of which appear only once. Sequencing input: peripheral blood. The receptors originated from a human donor with active COVID-19. The donor label of this sample is uncertain. The CDR3 runs from the conserved cysteine through the conserved F or W. Each record gives: V gene, J gene, CDR3 protein.

V: TRBV27
J: TRBJ1-5
CDR3: CASSGGRNQPQHF

V: TRBV6-5
J: TRBJ2-1
CDR3: CASRPREGNSNEQFF

V: TRBV7-3
J: TRBJ2-7
CDR3: CASSPGGTGTYEQYF

V: TRBV5-6
J: TRBJ1-6
CDR3: CASNFETANSPLHF

V: TRBV3-1/TRBV3-2
J: TRBJ1-1
CDR3: CASSLGPNTEAFF

V: TRBV5-1
J: TRBJ2-5
CDR3: CASSRGGGQETQYF

V: TRBV20-1
J: TRBJ1-1
CDR3: CSASLRENTEAFF

V: TRBV4-1
J: TRBJ2-1
CDR3: CASSQRQGSYNEQFF

V: TRBV28
J: TRBJ2-7
CDR3: CASGALHYEQYF

V: TRBV7-2
J: TRBJ2-5
CDR3: CASSPKRVWVQETQYF

V: TRBV7-9
J: TRBJ2-3
CDR3: CASSDPRGGDTQYF

V: TRBV5-1
J: TRBJ1-3
CDR3: CASSPGGGSSGNTIYF

V: TRBV9
J: TRBJ1-1
CDR3: CASSVEGTGPTEAFF

V: TRBV4-1
J: TRBJ2-7
CDR3: CASSQGAGQTYEQYF

V: TRBV6-2/TRBV6-3
J: TRBJ2-3
CDR3: CASSYDSLDTQYF

V: TRBV29-1
J: TRBJ1-5
CDR3: CSVVSGQGGNQPQHF

V: TRBV3-1/TRBV3-2
J: TRBJ2-7
CDR3: CASSQAAYEQYF

V: TRBV19
J: TRBJ2-1
CDR3: CASSIPGQGHNEQFF

V: TRBV5-1
J: TRBJ2-5
CDR3: CASSLRDQETQYF

V: TRBV28
J: TRBJ1-1
CDR3: CASSKSPVNTEAFF

V: TRBV5-4
J: TRBJ2-5
CDR3: CASSHEGARETQYF

V: TRBV10-3
J: TRBJ1-4
CDR3: CAISDEGGKLFF

V: TRBV5-1
J: TRBJ2-7
CDR3: CASSPGGKPYEQYF

V: TRBV30
J: TRBJ2-1
CDR3: CAWDLAGGLYEQFF

V: TRBV7-8
J: TRBJ2-5
CDR3: CASSLAWQGAGETQYF

V: TRBV28
J: TRBJ2-1
CDR3: CASSLRGGANEQFF

V: TRBV10-3
J: TRBJ2-1
CDR3: CAISIGGFSYNEQFF

V: TRBV5-4
J: TRBJ1-2
CDR3: CASSLDRGLYGYTF

V: TRBV25-1
J: TRBJ2-1
CDR3: CASSDWTSGNNEQFF

V: TRBV29-1
J: TRBJ2-7
CDR3: CSVEDLSGSYEQYF

V: TRBV5-5
J: TRBJ2-7
CDR3: CASSLEIAGGNSYEQYF

V: TRBV11-2
J: TRBJ2-5
CDR3: CASRPTTGGGETQYF

V: TRBV28
J: TRBJ1-1
CDR3: CASSLYRPGTEAFF

V: TRBV2
J: TRBJ2-7
CDR3: CASKGTAPYEQYF

V: TRBV2
J: TRBJ2-7
CDR3: CASSFGLTREQYF

V: TRBV6-2/TRBV6-3
J: TRBJ1-3
CDR3: CASSPGHSSGNTIYF

V: TRBV27
J: TRBJ2-7
CDR3: CASSLGLAGVYEQYF